The T cell receptor beta chain under discussion was sequenced for a study of identical twins. TCRdb re-called the 5' RACE reads with MiXCR, one entry per CDR3 protein. The sample has about 190,000 distinct CDR3 sequences, roughly 15% seen once. The V end was cut by 3 bases, the J end by 5 bases, with 15 bases between. The CDR3 covers 15 residues. Another study also made use of these data, one on T cells expressing NK-cell markers. From that report: For a few donors, these clonotypes were likewise the leading ones in the CD3+CD56-NKG2C+ fraction.

The chain couples TRBV12-3 or TRBV12-4 to TRBJ2-3; D not resolved. This clonotype was obtained from a young woman in good health. Specimen: CD8+ T cells sorted from blood. The CDR3 coding sequence is TGTGCCAGCAGTTTTACCTCAAAATGGGGAGATACGCAGTATTTT. Its protein product is CASSFTSKWGDTQYF.